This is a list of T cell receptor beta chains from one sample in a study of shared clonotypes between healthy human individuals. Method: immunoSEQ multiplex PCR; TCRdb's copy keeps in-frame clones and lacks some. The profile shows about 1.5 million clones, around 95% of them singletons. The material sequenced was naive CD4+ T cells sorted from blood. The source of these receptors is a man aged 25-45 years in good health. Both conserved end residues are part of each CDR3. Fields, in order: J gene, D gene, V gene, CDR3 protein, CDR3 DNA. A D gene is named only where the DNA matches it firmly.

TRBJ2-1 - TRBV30 CAWSPYNEQFF TGTGCCTGGAGTCCGTACAATGAGCAGTTCTTC
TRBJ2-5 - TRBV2 CASSLGLAGTQYF TGTGCCAGCAGTCTGGGATTGGCAGGGACCCAGTACTTC
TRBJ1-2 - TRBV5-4 CASSPRPSLNYGYTF TGTGCCAGCAGCCCTCGGCCGTCTTTAAACTATGGCTACACCTTC
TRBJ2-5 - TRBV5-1 CASSFGPGETQYF TGCGCCAGCAGCTTCGGCCCGGGGGAGACCCAGTACTTC
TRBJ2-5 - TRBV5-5 CASSLRSQGGLEETQYF TGTGCCAGCAGCTTGAGAAGTCAGGGCGGACTGGAAGAGACCCAGTACTTC
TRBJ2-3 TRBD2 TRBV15 CATSTSGAITDTQYF TGTGCCACCAGCACAAGCGGGGCAATTACAGATACGCAGTATTTT
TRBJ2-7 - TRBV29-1 CSVERAGVWEQYF TGCAGCGTTGAAAGGGCAGGGGTTTGGGAGCAGTACTTC
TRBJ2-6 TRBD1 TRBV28 CASTQDRRSSGANVLTF TGTGCCAGCACCCAGGACAGGAGAAGCTCTGGGGCCAACGTCCTGACTTTC
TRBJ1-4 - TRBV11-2 CASSLGGRDEKLFF TGTGCCAGCAGCTTGGGGGGCCGGGATGAAAAACTGTTTTTT
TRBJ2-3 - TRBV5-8 CASSAGLTATDTQYF TGTGCCAGCAGTGCGGGACTCACAGCCACAGATACGCAGTATTTT
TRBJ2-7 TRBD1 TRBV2 CASSNEDRRRYEQYF TGTGCCAGCAGTAACGAGGACAGGAGACGCTACGAGCAGTACTTC
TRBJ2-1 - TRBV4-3 CASSRLTGSYNEQFF TGCGCCAGCAGCCGGTTAACAGGGTCCTACAATGAGCAGTTCTTC
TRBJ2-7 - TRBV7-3 CASSLNRLYEQYF TGTGCCAGCAGCTTAAATCGTCTCTACGAGCAGTACTTC
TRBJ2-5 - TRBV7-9 CASSLERAGRAWETQYF TGTGCCAGCAGCTTAGAGCGGGCAGGGAGAGCTTGGGAGACCCAGTACTTC
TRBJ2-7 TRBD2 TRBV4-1 CASSRELTSGSYEQYF TGCGCCAGCAGCCGAGAGTTAACTAGCGGGTCCTACGAGCAGTACTTC
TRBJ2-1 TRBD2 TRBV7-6 CASSRYMTSGSGNEQFF TGTGCCAGCAGCCGATATATGACTAGCGGGAGTGGTAATGAGCAGTTCTTC
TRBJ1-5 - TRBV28 CASSSQGVPQHF TGTGCCAGCAGTTCCCAAGGAGTGCCCCAGCATTTT
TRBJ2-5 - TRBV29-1 CSSGYSLSQETQYF TGCAGCTCGGGGTATAGCCTTTCTCAAGAGACCCAGTACTTC
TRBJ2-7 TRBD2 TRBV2 CASSEGGTSQNEQYF TGTGCCAGCAGTGAAGGCGGGACTAGCCAGAACGAGCAGTACTTC
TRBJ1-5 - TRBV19 CASSKAGIRNQPQHF TGTGCCAGTAGTAAAGCGGGTATAAGGAATCAGCCCCAGCATTTT
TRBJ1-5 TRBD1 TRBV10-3 CATRRDREPNQPQHF TGTGCCACCAGAAGAGACAGGGAACCCAATCAGCCCCAGCATTTT
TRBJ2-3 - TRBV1 CTSSQADNMSGGRPTDTQYF TGCACCAGCAGCCAAGCGGACAACATGAGCGGGGGGAGACCCACAGATACGCAGTATTTT